This T cell receptor beta chain was recorded in a study of OX40 agonist ivuxolimab in advanced cancers. The overall study: The study gave patients intravenous ivuxolimab at 0.01 to 10 mg/kg every 2 weeks. Notes on the study in general: Normalized expansion of T-cell clones was also low for some nonresponders.

This clone occurred once. Its antigen is unknown. Using immunoSEQ multiplex PCR, the repertoire was profiled, and TCRdb retains in-frame clones only, with some absent. The table records fewer than 45,000 clones, approximately 80% of them present only once. Germline V gene sequence: CDR1 MGHRA, CDR2 YSYEKL. The CDR3 is made up of 17 amino acids. The V end was cut by 3 bases, the J end by 0 bases, with 16 bases between. Autoimmune disease history or systemic immunosuppression excluded patients. Sequences were derived from CD4+ or CD8+ T cells sorted from blood, sampled in a trial of the OX40 agonist ivuxolimab. The chain combines TRBV4-1 with TRBJ2-3, with D tentatively TRBD1 or TRBD2 (6 bases each). The clonotype comes from an adult with an advanced solid tumor such as melanoma, head and neck, liver or kidney cancer. The CDR3: CASSQAGGLRSTDTQYF. The CDR3 DNA is TGCGCCAGCAGCCAGGCCGGGGGCCTTCGGAGCACAGATACGCAGTATTTT.